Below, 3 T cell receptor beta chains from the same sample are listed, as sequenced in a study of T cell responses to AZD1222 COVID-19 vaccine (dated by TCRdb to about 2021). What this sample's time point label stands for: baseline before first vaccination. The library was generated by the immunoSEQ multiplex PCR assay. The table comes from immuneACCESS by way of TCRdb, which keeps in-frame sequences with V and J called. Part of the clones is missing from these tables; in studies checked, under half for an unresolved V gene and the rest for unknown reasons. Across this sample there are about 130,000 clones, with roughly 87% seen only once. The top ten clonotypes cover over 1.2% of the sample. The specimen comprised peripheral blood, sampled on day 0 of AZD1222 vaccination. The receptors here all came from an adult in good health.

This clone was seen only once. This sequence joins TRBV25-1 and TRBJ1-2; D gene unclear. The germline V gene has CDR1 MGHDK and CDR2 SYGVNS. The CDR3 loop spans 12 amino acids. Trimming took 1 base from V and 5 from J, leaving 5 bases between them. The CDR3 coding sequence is TGTGCCAGCAGTGAATTCCCGTATGGCTACACCTTC. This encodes CASSEFPYGYTF.

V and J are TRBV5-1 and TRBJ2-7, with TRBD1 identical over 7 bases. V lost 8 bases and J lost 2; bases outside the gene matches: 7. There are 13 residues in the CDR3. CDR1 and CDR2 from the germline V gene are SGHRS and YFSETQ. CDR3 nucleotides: TGCGCCAGTACAGGGGCCGGGGCCTACGAGCAGTACTTC. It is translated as CASTGAGAYEQYF.

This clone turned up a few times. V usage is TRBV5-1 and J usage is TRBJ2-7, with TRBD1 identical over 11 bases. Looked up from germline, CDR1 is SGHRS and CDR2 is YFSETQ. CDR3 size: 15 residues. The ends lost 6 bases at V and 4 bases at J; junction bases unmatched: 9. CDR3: CASTPGQGVEYEQYF. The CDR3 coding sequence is TGCGCCAGCACGCCGGGACAGGGGGTCGAGTACGAGCAGTACTTC.